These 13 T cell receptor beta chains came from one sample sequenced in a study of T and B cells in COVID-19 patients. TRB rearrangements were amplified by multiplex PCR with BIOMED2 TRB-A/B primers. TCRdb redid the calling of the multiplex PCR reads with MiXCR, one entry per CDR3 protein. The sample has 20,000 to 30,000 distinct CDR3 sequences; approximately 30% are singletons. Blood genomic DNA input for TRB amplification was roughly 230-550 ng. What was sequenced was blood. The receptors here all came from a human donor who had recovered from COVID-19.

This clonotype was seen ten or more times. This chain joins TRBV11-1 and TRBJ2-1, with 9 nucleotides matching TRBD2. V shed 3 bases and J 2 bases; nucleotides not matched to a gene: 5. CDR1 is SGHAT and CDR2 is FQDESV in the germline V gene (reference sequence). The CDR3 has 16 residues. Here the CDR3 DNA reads TGTGCCAGCAGCTTTAGCGGGAGCGGAACCTACAATGAGCAGTTCTTC. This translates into CASSFSGSGTYNEQFF.

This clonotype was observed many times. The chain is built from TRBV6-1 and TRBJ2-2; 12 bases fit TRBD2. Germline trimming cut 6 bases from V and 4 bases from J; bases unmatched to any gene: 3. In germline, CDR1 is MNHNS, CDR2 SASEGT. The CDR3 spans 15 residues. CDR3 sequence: CASRLTSGSTGELFF. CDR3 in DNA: TGTGCCAGCAGACTGACTAGCGGGAGCACCGGGGAGCTGTTTTTT.

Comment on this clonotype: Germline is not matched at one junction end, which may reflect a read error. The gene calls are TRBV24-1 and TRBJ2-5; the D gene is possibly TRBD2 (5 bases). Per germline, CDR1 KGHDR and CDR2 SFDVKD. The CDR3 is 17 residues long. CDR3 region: CATSPAGGLSTRESQYF. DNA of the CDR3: TGTGCCACCAGCCCCGCGGGCGGGTTATCCACAAGAGAGTCCCAGTACTTC.

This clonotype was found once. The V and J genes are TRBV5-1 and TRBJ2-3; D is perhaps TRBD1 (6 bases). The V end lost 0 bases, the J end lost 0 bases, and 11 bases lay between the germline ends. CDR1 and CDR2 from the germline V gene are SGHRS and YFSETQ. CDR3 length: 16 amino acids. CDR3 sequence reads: CASSLVGDTSTDTQYF. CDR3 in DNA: TGCGCCAGCAGCTTGGTTGGGGACACTAGCACAGATACGCAGTATTTT.

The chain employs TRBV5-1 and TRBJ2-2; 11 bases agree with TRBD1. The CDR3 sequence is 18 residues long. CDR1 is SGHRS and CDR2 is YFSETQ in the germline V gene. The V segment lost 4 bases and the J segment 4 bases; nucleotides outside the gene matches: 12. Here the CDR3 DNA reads TGCGCCAGCAGCGTCGAAATACCCGGGACAGGGGGCACCGGGGAGCTGTTTTTT. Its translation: CASSVEIPGTGGTGELFF.

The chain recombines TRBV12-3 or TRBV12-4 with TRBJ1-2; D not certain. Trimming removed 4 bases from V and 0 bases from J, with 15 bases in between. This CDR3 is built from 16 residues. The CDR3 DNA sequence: TGTGCCAGCAGTTACCGGGAACAGCTAGCTAACTATGGCTACACCTTC. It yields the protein CASSYREQLANYGYTF.

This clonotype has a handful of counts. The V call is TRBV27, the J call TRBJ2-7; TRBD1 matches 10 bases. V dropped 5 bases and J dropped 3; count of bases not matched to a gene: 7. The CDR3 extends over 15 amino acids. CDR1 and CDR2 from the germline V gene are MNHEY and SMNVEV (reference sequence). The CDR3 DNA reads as TGTGCCAGCAGTGCACCGGGACAGGGGATCTACGAGCAGTACTTC. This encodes CASSAPGQGIYEQYF.

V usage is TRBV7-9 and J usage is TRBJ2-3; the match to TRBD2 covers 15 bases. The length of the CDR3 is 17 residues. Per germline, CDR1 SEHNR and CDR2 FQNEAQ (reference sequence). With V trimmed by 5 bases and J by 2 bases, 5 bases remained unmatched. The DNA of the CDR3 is TGTGCCAGCAGCCAGGGACTAGCGGGAGGCTACACAGATACGCAGTATTTT. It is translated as CASSQGLAGGYTDTQYF.

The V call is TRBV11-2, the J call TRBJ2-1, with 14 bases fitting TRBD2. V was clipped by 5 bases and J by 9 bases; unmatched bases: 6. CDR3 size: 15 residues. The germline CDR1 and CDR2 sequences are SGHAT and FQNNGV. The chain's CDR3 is CASSGGLAGAIEQFF. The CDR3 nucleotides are TGTGCCAGCAGCGGGGGACTAGCGGGAGCTATTGAGCAGTTCTTC.

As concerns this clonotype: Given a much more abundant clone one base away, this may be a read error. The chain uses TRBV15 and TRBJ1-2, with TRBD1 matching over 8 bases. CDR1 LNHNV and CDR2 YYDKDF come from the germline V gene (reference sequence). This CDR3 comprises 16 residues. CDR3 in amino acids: CPTSSGQGADDYGYTF. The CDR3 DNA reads TGTCCCACCAGCAGTGGTCAGGGGGCGGATGACTATGGCTACACCTTC.

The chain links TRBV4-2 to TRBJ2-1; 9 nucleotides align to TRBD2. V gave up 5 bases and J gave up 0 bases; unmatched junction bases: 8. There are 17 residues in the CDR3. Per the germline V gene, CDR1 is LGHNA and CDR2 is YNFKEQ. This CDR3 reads CASSYTLAGSSYNEQFF. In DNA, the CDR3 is TGTGCCAGCAGCTATACGCTAGCGGGGAGCTCCTACAATGAGCAGTTCTTC.

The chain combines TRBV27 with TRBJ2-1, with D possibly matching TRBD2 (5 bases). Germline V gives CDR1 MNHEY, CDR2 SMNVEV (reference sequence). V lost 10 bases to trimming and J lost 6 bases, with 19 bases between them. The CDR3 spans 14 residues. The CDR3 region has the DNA TGTGCCATCATTTACGGGTTTAGCGCCAATGAGCAGTTCTTC. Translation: CAIIYGFSANEQFF.

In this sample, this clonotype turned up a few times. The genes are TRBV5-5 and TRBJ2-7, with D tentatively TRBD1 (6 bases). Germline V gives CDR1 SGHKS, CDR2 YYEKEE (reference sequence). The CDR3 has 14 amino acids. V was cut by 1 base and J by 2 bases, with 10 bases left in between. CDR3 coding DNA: TGTGCCAGCAGCTTGCAACAGGGTCCCTACGAGCAGTACTTC. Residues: CASSLQQGPYEQYF. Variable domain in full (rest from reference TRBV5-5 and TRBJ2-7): DAGVTQSPTHLIKTRGQQVTLRCSPISGHKSVSWYQQVLGQGPQFIFQYYEKEERGRGNFPDRFSARQFPNYSSELNVNALLLGDSALYLCASSLQQGPYEQYFGPGTRLTVT.